These 28 T cell receptor beta chains share one sample of origin, sequenced in a study of blood T cell repertoires in COVID-19. The assay was immunoSEQ multiplex PCR, and TCRdb's table has in-frame clones only and misses some. The profile shows approximately 210,000 clones, roughly 91% of them singletons. The sequenced sample consisted of peripheral blood. These receptors came from a human donor in a cohort sampled during active COVID-19.

The chain employs TRBV3-1 (or the pseudogene TRBV3-2) and TRBJ2-7, with TRBD2 matching over 7 bases. The CDR3 spans 15 residues. Looked up from germline, CDR1 is LGHDT and CDR2 is YNNKEL (reference sequence). Losses at the gene ends were 1 base for V and 3 bases for J; bases not matched to a gene: 6. The CDR3 DNA reads as TGTGCCAGCAGCCAAGGAAGTCTAGCGGTCTACGAGCAGTACTTC. This encodes CASSQGSLAVYEQYF.

J is TRBJ1-1 and V is TRBV3-1 (or the pseudogene TRBV3-2); the D is unclear. CDR3 length: 15 residues. V lost 1 base and J lost 6, with 15 bases in between. Germline assignment: CDR1 LGHDT and CDR2 YNNKEL (reference sequence). The CDR3 loop reads CASSQARTAGPEAFF. Written as DNA, the CDR3 is TGTGCCAGCAGCCAAGCTAGAACAGCGGGTCCTGAAGCTTTCTTT.

The chain uses TRBV9 and TRBJ2-7, with 10 bases identical to TRBD2. The ends lost 3 bases at V and 6 bases at J; junction bases unmatched: 12. Germline CDR1 and CDR2: SGDLS and YYNGEE. The CDR3 is 16 residues long. The CDR3 DNA is TGTGCCAGCAGCGGGGTGATAGCGGGAGGTGCGGGCGAGCAGTACTTC. Protein sequence: CASSGVIAGGAGEQYF.

The chain has TRBV3-1 (or the pseudogene TRBV3-2) and TRBJ1-1; D is unclear. The germline V and J ends were trimmed by 5 bases and 4 bases, with 8 bases remaining between them. CDR1 and CDR2 (germline): LGHDT, YNNKEL (reference sequence). CDR3 length equals 12 residues. CDR3 loop: CASSSWATEAFF. As DNA, the CDR3 is TGTGCCAGCAGCTCTTGGGCCACTGAAGCTTTCTTT.

The chain carries TRBV10-2 and TRBJ1-1; D gene unclear. The CDR3 runs to 11 residues. Germline V gene data show CDR1 as WSHSY and CDR2 as SAAADI. V gave up 3 bases and J gave up 10 bases, with 9 bases separating them. Here the CDR3 reads CASSEKSRAFF. The DNA for the CDR3 is TGCGCCAGCAGTGAAAAGTCGAGAGCTTTCTTT.

This clone was seen a single time. This sequence joins TRBV7-8 and TRBJ2-5; a weak D match, TRBD2 (5 bases). This CDR3 region has 13 residues. The germline CDR1 and CDR2 sequences are SGHVS and FQNEAQ. V dropped 10 bases and J dropped 4 bases, with 16 bases sitting between them. The CDR3, as DNA: TGTGCCACCCAGCGGACCCTCTCAGAGACCCAGTACTTC. Translating it yields CATQRTLSETQYF. The complete variable domain, with remaining parts taken from reference TRBV7-8 and TRBJ2-5, reads GAGVSQSPRYKVAKRGQDVALRCDPISGHVSLFWYQQALGQGPEFLTYFQNEAQLDKSGLPSDRFFAERPEGSVSTLKIQRTQQEDSAVYLCATQRTLSETQYFGPGTRLLVL.

This clone was seen once. This chain links TRBV15 with TRBJ1-1, with 7 bases identical to TRBD1. The CDR3 runs to 16 residues. Germline V lookup: CDR1 LNHNV, CDR2 YYDKDF (reference sequence). V gave up 3 bases and J gave up 1 base; unmatched junction bases: 8. CDR3 amino acids: CATSRGTGVGNTEAFF. The CDR3 DNA reads TGTGCCACCAGCAGGGGAACAGGGGTTGGGAACACTGAAGCTTTCTTT.

The chain uses TRBV28 and TRBJ1-2, with 10 bases identical to TRBD1. Germline CDR1 MDHEN, CDR2 SYDVKM. The CDR3 has 15 amino acids. Losses at the gene ends were 4 bases for V and 8 bases for J; bases not matched to a gene: 10. CDR3 protein: CASSSTGQGVGGYTF. CDR3 DNA: TGTGCCAGCAGTTCAACCGGACAGGGGGTGGGAGGCTACACCTTC.

V and J are TRBV5-1 and TRBJ2-7; D is undetermined. Germline loops: CDR1 SGHRS, CDR2 YFSETQ. V shed 0 bases and J shed 2 bases, with 18 bases lying between them. There are 17 residues in the CDR3. The CDR3 bases are TGCGCCAGCAGCTTGGATTCCTACGGGTTAGGAACCTACGAGCAGTACTTC. It translates to CASSLDSYGLGTYEQYF. Variable domain in full (rest from reference TRBV5-1 and TRBJ2-7): KAGVTQTPRYLIKTRGQQVTLSCSPISGHRSVSWYQQTPGQGLQFLFEYFSETQRNKGNFPGRFSGRQFSNSRSEMNVSTLELGDSALYLCASSLDSYGLGTYEQYFGPGTRLTVT.

The chain links TRBV19 to TRBJ2-1; 8 bases are a match to TRBD2. Germline V gives CDR1 LNHDA, CDR2 SQIVND (reference sequence). The V segment lost 3 bases and the J segment 0 bases; nucleotides outside the gene matches: 10. The CDR3 length is 18 residues. CDR3 residues: CASSIKISGMASYNEQFF. The DNA of the CDR3 is TGTGCCAGTAGTATTAAGATTAGCGGGATGGCCTCCTACAATGAGCAGTTCTTC.

The chain joins TRBV12-3 or TRBV12-4 to TRBJ2-3; 7 nucleotides line up with TRBD1. This CDR3 has 13 residues. V was pared by 5 bases and J by 6 bases, with 5 bases of the junction left unmatched. CDR3 amino acids: CASSLTGVDTQYF. DNA for the CDR3: TGTGCCAGCAGTCTAACAGGGGTTGATACGCAGTATTTT.

This chain connects TRBV6-1 to TRBJ2-7; D possibly corresponds to TRBD2 (6 bases). From germline, CDR1 is MNHNS and CDR2 SASEGT. The CDR3 has 14 amino acids. V was clipped by 3 bases and J by 2 bases, with 11 bases between them. The CDR3 DNA is TGTGCCAGCAGTGAGGAGGGCCCGACCTACGAGCAGTACTTC. It yields the protein CASSEEGPTYEQYF.

This clone turned up a few times. V and J are TRBV5-1 and TRBJ1-2, with a possible D match to TRBD1 (5 bases). This CDR3 contains 14 residues. V was clipped by 8 bases and J by 4 bases, with 18 bases between them. Germline loops: CDR1 SGHRS, CDR2 YFSETQ. The CDR3 loop reads CASAQETPSYGYTF. The CDR3, as DNA: TGCGCCAGTGCACAGGAGACCCCTTCCTATGGCTACACCTTC. Using reference TRBV5-1 and TRBJ1-2 for the parts outside the CDR3, the full variable domain is KAGVTQTPRYLIKTRGQQVTLSCSPISGHRSVSWYQQTPGQGLQFLFEYFSETQRNKGNFPGRFSGRQFSNSRSEMNVSTLELGDSALYLCASAQETPSYGYTFGSGTRLTVV.

V and J are TRBV21-1 and TRBJ2-7; the DNA was not used to check the table's D call, TRBD1. TRBV21-1 is marked as a pseudogene. This CDR3 is built from 16 residues. As DNA, the CDR3 is TGTGCCAGCAGCTCGGGTTGGGACAGGGGGAACTACGAGCAGTACTTC. It codes for CASSSGWDRGNYEQYF.

The chain links TRBV10-3 to TRBJ1-5; 8 positions match TRBD1. There are 14 residues in the CDR3. Per germline, CDR1 ENHRY and CDR2 SYGVKD. The V gene end was trimmed by 10 bases and the J gene end by 7 bases; junction bases not matched to a gene: 12. CDR3 DNA sequence: TGTGCCACCCGACAGGGGAAGGGAGAGCAGCCCCAGCATTTT. It yields the protein CATRQGKGEQPQHF.

CDR3 protein: CAISRRGAGTEAFF. For the CDR3, the DNA is TGTGCCATCAGTCGTCGGGGGGCTGGGACTGAAGCTTTCTTT. This rearrangement joins TRBV10-3 to TRBJ1-1, with D possibly matching TRBD1 (6 bases). Trimming shortened V by 5 bases and J by 5 bases, and 15 bases separated the two germline ends. CDR1 and CDR2 (germline): ENHRY, SYGVKD. The CDR3 is made up of 14 amino acids.

The chain uses TRBV24-1 and TRBJ2-7; 8 bases line up with TRBD1. This CDR3 comprises 13 residues. Germline V gene sequence: CDR1 KGHDR, CDR2 SFDVKD. Trimming cost V 4 bases and J 4 bases; bases outside gene matches: 2. The CDR3 region is CATSEGTGYEQYF. The CDR3 DNA reads as TGTGCCACCAGTGAAGGGACAGGTTACGAGCAGTACTTC.

The DNA for the CDR3 is TGCGCCAGCAGCCCGGAGGGGAGCGGGAGGGCTCCCGAGCAGTACTTC. As protein: CASSPEGSGRAPEQYF. V and J are TRBV4-1 and TRBJ2-7; 10 bases map to TRBD2. The CDR3 totals 16 residues. With V trimmed by 4 bases and J by 6 bases, 12 bases remained unmatched. Looked up from germline, CDR1 is MGHRA and CDR2 is YSYEKL.

The chain links TRBV20-1 to TRBJ1-3, with TRBD1 matching 8 bases. The trim removed 3 bases at V and 2 bases at J, leaving 12 bases unmatched. Germline CDR1 is DFQATT and CDR2 is SNEGSKA (reference sequence). The CDR3 extends over 17 amino acids. CDR3 sequence reads: CSASPGQARGAGNTIYF. CDR3 DNA sequence: TGCAGTGCTAGTCCGGGACAGGCCCGTGGGGCTGGAAACACCATATATTTT.

This sequence joins TRBV5-1 and TRBJ2-3; possibly TRBD1 for D (6 bases). This CDR3 is 16 amino acids long. With 0 bases removed from V and 0 bases from J, the gap between germline ends came to 11 bases. In germline, CDR1 is SGHRS, CDR2 YFSETQ. Written as DNA, the CDR3 is TGCGCCAGCAGCTTGGGAAACAGGGCTAGCACAGATACGCAGTATTTT. Its protein product is CASSLGNRASTDTQYF.

This rearrangement joins TRBV19 to TRBJ2-2; 8 positions match TRBD1. The V gene's germline CDR1 is LNHDA and CDR2 SQIVND (reference sequence). The CDR3 is made up of 15 amino acids. V dropped 6 bases and J dropped 0; count of bases not matched to a gene: 3. The CDR3 DNA follows: TGTGCCAGTAGGATGGGACAGGCGAACACCGGGGAGCTGTTTTTT. This codes for CASRMGQANTGELFF.

This clone was observed a few times. The rearrangement joins TRBV6-5 to TRBJ1-1, with 9 bases fitting TRBD1. Germline V lookup: CDR1 MNHEY, CDR2 SVGAGI. Trimming took 6 bases from V and 5 from J; bases not matched to a gene: 10. This CDR3 comprises 15 residues. CDR3 sequence reads: CASRAQGAGRTEAFF. The CDR3 DNA follows: TGTGCCAGCAGGGCACAGGGGGCGGGTAGGACTGAAGCTTTCTTT.

V and J are TRBV6-2 or TRBV6-3 and TRBJ2-6; 8 bases line up with TRBD2. Germline V gene data show CDR1 as MNHEY and CDR2 as SVGEGT. J lost 0 bases, V lost 3 bases, and 7 bases had no gene match. The CDR3 loop spans 18 amino acids. CDR3 coding DNA: TGTGCCAGCAGTTATCATGGGACTAGACTCTCTGGGGCCAACGTCCTGACTTTC. This codes for CASSYHGTRLSGANVLTF.

The chain links TRBV5-1 to TRBJ2-2; D is perhaps TRBD1 (5 bases). From germline, CDR1 is SGHRS and CDR2 YFSETQ. Trimming left V 6 bases short and J 4 bases short, with 16 bases between. This CDR3 comprises 15 residues. CDR3 coding DNA: TGCGCCAGCAACCACGATGGGGCGAGCACCGGGGAGCTGTTTTTT. Encoded protein: CASNHDGASTGELFF.

The chain recombines TRBV7-2 with TRBJ2-5; TRBD1 aligns across 7 bases. Germline lookup yields CDR1 SGHTA and CDR2 FQGNSA. With V trimmed by 5 bases and J by 5 bases, 5 bases remained unmatched. This CDR3 spans 13 amino acids. The CDR3 loop is CASSESRGETQYF. CDR3 bases: TGTGCCAGCAGCGAGAGCAGGGGGGAGACCCAGTACTTC.

V and J are TRBV19 and TRBJ2-1; 10 bases map to TRBD2. V was clipped by 5 bases and J by 6 bases; unmatched bases: 7. CDR3 size: 15 residues. CDR1 and CDR2 from the germline V gene are LNHDA and SQIVND (reference sequence). The CDR3 is CASSLSGGGSNEQFF. The DNA of the CDR3 is TGTGCCAGTAGTTTGAGCGGGGGGGGCAGCAATGAGCAGTTCTTC. Using reference TRBV19 and TRBJ2-1 for the parts outside the CDR3, the full variable domain is DGGITQSPKYLFRKEGQNVTLSCEQNLNHDAMYWYRQDPGQGLRLIYYSQIVNDFQKGDIAEGYSVSREKKESFPLTVTSAQKNPTAFYLCASSLSGGGSNEQFFGPGTRLTVL.

As regards this clone: Its ends do not fully match the called genes, so a read error is possible. The gene calls are TRBV3-1 (or the pseudogene TRBV3-2) and TRBJ2-7; the match to TRBD1 covers 7 bases. Germline values: CDR1 LGHDT, CDR2 YNNKEL (reference sequence). This CDR3 contains 12 residues. The CDR3 loop is CASSHKGGGAHF. Here the CDR3 DNA reads TGTGCCAGCAGCCACAAAGGGGGCGGCGCTCACTTC.

With respect to this clone: Other nucleotide sequences from this sample produce the same CDR3. This chain's CDR3 is CASSLRQGFRSPLHF. CDR3 nucleotides: TGTGCCAGCAGCTTGCGACAAGGTTTTAGATCACCCCTCCACTTT. The chain recombines TRBV5-6 with TRBJ1-6; D call uncertain. The CDR3 covers 15 residues. CDR1 is SGHDT and CDR2 is YYEEEE in the germline V gene. With 1 base removed from V and 10 bases from J, the gap between germline ends came to 15 bases.